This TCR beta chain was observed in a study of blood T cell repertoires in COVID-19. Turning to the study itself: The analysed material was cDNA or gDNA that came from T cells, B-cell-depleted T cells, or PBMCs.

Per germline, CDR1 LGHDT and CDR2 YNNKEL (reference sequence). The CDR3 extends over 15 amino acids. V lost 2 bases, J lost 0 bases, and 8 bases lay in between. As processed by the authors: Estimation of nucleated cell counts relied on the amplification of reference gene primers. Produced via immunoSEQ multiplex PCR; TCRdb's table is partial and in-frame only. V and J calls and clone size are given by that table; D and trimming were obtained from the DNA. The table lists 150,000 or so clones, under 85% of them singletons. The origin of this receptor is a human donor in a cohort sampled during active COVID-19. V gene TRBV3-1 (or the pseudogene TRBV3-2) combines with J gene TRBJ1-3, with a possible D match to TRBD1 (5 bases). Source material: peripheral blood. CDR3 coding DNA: TGTGCCAGCAGCCAACGGGGGAGCTCTGGAAACACCATATATTTT. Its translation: CASSQRGSSGNTIYF.